This TCR beta chain was identified during a study of cytomegalovirus exposure and HLA in healthy donors. General study results and limits: TRBV6-2, TRBV6-3 and some other V segments were excluded as indistinguishable. Researchers reported that three CMV-associated chains were confirmed in vitro as CMV antigen-specific. Within a later analysis, the majority of CMV-associated TCR beta chains appeared HLA-restricted. Some TCR beta chains (roughly 160 of them) were listed as cytomegalovirus-associated.

In germline, CDR1 is MNHEY, CDR2 SMNVEV (reference sequence). V was shortened by 2 bases and J by 2 bases, with 7 bases between the two germline ends. The CDR3 is 13 amino acids. In regard to this clone: The antigen is not known.

Primers: 60 Vbeta forward and 13 Jbeta reverse. The assay was immunoSEQ multiplex PCR, and TCRdb's table has in-frame clones only and misses some. The sample shows some 130,000 clones, 70% to 80% of them seen only once. The sequenced sample consisted of PBMCs. The receptor was isolated from a man aged 25-40 years in good health and CMV-seronegative. This sequence joins TRBV27 and TRBJ2-7, with no clear D. The DNA for the CDR3 is TGTGCCAGCAGTTTAGGGCATCCCTACGAGCAGTACTTC. Protein: CASSLGHPYEQYF.